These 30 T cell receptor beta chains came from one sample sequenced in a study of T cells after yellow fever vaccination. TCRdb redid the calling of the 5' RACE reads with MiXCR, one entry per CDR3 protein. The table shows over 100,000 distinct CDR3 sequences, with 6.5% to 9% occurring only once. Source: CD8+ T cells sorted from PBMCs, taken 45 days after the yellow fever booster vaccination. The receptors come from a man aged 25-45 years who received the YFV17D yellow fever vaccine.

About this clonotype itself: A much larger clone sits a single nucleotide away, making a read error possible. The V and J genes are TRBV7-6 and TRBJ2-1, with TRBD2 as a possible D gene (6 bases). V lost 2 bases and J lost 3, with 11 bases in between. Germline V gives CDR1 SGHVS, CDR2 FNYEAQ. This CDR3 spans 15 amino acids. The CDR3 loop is CASSLRTTDYNEQFF. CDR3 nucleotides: TGTGCCAGCAGCTTACGGACTACGGACTACAATGAGCAGTTCTTC.

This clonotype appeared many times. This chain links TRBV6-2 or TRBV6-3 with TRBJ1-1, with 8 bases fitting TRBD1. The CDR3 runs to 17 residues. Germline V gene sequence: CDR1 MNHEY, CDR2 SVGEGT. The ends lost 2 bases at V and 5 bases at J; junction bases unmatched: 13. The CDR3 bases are TGTGCCAGCAGTTACACTTACTACGGACAGGGCGAAACTGAAGCTTTCTTT. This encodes CASSYTYYGQGETEAFF.

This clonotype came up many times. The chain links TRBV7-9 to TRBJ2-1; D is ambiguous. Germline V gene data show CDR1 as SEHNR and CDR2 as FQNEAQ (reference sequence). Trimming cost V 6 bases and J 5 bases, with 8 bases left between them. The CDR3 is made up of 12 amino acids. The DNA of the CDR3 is TGTGCCAGCAGAAAAGGGCACAATGAGCAGTTCTTC. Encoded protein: CASRKGHNEQFF.

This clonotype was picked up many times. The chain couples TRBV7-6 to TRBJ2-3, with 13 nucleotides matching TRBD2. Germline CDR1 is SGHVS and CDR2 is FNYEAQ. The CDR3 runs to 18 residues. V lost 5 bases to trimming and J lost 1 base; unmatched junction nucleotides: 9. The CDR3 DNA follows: TGTGCCAGCAGCCGGAGGACTAGCGGGAGTGATGGCACAGATACGCAGTATTTT. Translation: CASSRRTSGSDGTDTQYF. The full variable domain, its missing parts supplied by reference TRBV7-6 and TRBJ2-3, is GAGVSQSPRYKVTKRGQDVALRCDPISGHVSLYWYRQALGQGPEFLTYFNYEAQQDKSGLPNDRFSAERPEGSISTLTIQRTEQRDSAMYRCASSRRTSGSDGTDTQYFGPGTRLTVL.

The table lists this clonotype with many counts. The CDR3 is CASSEREGLYEQYF. In nucleotides, the CDR3 is TGTGCCAGCAGTGAGCGGGAGGGCCTCTACGAGCAGTACTTC. The V gene is TRBV6-1, the J gene TRBJ2-7; 9 bases are shared with TRBD2. The CDR3 covers 14 residues. V lost 3 bases, J lost 3 bases, and 3 bases stayed unmatched. Germline CDR1 and CDR2: MNHNS and SASEGT.

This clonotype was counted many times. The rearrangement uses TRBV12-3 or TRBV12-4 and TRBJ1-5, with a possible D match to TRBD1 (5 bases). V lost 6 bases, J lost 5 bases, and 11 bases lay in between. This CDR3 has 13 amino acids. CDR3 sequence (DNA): TGTGCCAGCAGCTCGGACAACTATCAGCCCCAGCATTTT. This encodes CASSSDNYQPQHF.

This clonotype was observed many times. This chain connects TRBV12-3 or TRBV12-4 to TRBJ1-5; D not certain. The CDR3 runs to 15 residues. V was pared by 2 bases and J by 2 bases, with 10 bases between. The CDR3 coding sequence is TGTGCCAGCAGTTTAAATCTTGGGGGCAATCAGCCCCAGCATTTT. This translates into CASSLNLGGNQPQHF.

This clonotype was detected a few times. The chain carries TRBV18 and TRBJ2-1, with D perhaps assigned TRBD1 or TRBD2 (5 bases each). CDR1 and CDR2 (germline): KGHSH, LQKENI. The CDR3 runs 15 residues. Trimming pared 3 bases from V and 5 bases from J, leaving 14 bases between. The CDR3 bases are TGTGCCAGCTCACCTGCCGGGACGGATAACAATGAGCAGTTCTTC. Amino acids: CASSPAGTDNNEQFF. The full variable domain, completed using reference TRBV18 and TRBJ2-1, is NAGVMQNPRHLVRRRGQEARLRCSPMKGHSHVYWYRQLPEEGLKFMVYLQKENIIDESGMPKERFSAEFPKEGPSILRIQQVVRGDSAAYFCASSPAGTDNNEQFFGPGTRLTVL.

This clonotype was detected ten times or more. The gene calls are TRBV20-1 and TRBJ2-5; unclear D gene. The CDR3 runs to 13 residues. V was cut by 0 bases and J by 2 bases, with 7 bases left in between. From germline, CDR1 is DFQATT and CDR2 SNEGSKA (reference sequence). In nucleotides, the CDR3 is TGCAGTGCTAGAGATCTGCGGCAAGAGACCCAGTACTTC. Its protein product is CSARDLRQETQYF.

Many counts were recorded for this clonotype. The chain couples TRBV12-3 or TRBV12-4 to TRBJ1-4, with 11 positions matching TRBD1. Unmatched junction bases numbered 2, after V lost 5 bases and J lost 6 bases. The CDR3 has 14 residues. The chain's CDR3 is CASSPGQGDEKLFF. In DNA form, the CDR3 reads TGTGCCAGCAGTCCGGGACAGGGGGATGAAAAACTGTTTTTT.

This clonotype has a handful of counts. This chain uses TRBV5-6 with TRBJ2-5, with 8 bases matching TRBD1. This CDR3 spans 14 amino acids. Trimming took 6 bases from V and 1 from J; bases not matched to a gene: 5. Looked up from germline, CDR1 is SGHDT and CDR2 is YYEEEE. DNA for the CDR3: TGTGCCAGCACGGACAGGGTGTCCCAAGAGACCCAGTACTTC. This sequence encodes CASTDRVSQETQYF.

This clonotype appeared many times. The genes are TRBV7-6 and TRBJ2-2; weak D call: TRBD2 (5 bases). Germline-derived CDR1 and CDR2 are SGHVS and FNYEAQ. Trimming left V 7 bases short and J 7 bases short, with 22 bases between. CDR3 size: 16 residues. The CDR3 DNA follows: TGTGCCAGCACCCTTTGGGAGTCCACCGGAGGCGGGGAGCTGTTTTTT. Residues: CASTLWESTGGGELFF.

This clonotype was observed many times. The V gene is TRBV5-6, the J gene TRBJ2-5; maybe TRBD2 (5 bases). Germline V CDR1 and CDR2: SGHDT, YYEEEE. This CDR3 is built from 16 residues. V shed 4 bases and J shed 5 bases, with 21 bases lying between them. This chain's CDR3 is CASSPIEREMMETQYF. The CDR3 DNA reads TGTGCCAGCAGCCCGATAGAGAGGGAGATGATGGAGACCCAGTACTTC.

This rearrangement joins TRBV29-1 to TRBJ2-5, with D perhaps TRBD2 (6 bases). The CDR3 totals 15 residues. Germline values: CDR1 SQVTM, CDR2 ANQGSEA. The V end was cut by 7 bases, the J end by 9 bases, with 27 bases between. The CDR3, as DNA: TGCAGCGCCCCTCTCCGGGACCCCGCCACGGGGGCCCAGTACTTC. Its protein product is CSAPLRDPATGAQYF.

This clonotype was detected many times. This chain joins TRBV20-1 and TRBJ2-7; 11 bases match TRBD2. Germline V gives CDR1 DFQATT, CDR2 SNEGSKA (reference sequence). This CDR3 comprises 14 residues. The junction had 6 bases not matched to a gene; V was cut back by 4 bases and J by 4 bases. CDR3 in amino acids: CSATTSGSWYEQYF. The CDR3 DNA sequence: TGCAGTGCTACCACTAGCGGGAGTTGGTACGAGCAGTACTTC.

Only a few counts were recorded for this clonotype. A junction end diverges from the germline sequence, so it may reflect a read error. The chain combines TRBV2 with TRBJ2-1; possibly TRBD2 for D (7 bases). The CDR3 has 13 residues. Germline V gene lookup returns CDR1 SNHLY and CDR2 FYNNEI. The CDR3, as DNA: TGTGCCAGCAGCGAAGGGGGAGGGTATGAGCAGTTCTTC. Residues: CASSEGGGYEQFF.

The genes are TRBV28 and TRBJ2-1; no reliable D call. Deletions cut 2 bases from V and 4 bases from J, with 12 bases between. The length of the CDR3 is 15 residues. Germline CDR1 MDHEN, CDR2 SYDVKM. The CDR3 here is CASSLEGNWYNEQFF. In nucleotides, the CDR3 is TGTGCCAGCAGTTTAGAAGGGAATTGGTACAATGAGCAGTTCTTC.

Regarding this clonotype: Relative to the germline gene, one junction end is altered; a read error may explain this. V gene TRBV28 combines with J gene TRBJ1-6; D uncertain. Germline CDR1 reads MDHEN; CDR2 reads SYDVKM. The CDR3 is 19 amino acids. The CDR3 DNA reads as TGTGCCATCAGTTTCCGGCCCGTTGAGTGGGGAAACAATAATTCACCCCTCCACTTT. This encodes CAISFRPVEWGNNNSPLHF.

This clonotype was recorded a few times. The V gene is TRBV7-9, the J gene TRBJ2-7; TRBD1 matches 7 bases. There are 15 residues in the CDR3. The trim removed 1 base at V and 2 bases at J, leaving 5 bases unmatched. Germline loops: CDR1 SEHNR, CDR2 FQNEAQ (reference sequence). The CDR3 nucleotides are TGTGCCAGCAGCTTAGGACCGACAGGGACCTACGAGCAGTACTTC. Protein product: CASSLGPTGTYEQYF.

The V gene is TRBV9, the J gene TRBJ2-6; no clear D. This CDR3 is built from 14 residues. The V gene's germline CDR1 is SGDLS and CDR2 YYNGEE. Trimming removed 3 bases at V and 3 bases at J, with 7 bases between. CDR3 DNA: TGTGCCAGCAGCGCAGAGGTTGGGGCCAACGTCCTGACTTTC. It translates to CASSAEVGANVLTF.

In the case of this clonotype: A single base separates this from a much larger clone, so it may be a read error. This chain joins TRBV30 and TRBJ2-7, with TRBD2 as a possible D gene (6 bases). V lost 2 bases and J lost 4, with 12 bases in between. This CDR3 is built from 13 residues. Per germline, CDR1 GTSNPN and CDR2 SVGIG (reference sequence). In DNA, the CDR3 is TGTGCCTGGAGTATCGGTAGCGGATACGAGCAGTACTTC. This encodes CAWSIGSGYEQYF. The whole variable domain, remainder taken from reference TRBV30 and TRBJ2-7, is SQTIHQWPATLVQPVGSPLSLECTVEGTSNPNLYWYRQAAGRGLQLLFYSVGIGQISSEVPQNLSASRPQDRQFILSSKKLLLSDSGFYLCAWSIGSGYEQYFGPGTRLTVT.

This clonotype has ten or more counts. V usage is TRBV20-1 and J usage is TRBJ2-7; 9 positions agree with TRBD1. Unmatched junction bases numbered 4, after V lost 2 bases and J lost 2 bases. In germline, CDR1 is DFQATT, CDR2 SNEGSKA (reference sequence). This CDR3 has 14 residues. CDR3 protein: CSARSRDRAYEQYF. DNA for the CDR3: TGCAGTGCTAGATCCCGGGACAGGGCCTACGAGCAGTACTTC.

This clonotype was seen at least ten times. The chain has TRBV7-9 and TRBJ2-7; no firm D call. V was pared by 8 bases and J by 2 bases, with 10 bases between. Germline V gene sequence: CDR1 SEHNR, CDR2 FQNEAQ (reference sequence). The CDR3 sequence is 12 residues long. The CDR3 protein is CASSGRTYEQYF. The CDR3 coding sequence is TGTGCCAGCTCAGGCAGAACCTACGAGCAGTACTTC.

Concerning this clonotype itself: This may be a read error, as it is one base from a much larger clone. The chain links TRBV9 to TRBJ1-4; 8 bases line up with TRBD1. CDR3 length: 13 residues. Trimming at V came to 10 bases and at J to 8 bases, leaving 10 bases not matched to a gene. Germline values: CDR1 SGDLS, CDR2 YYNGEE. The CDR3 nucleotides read TGTGCCTCCTCGGGACAGGACAAAGAAAAACTGTTTTTT. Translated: CASSGQDKEKLFF.

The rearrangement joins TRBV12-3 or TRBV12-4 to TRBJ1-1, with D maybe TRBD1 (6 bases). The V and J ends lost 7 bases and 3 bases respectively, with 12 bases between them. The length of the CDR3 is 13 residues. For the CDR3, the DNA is TGTGCCAGCAAGCCCGGGGGGCACACTGAAGCTTTCTTT. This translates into CASKPGGHTEAFF.

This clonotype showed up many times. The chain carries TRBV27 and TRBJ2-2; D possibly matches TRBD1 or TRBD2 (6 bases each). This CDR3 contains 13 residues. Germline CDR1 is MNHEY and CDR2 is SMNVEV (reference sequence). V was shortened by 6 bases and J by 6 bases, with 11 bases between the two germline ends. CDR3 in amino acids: CASRIGGAGELFF. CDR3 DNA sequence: TGTGCCAGCAGAATCGGGGGCGCCGGGGAGCTGTTTTTT.

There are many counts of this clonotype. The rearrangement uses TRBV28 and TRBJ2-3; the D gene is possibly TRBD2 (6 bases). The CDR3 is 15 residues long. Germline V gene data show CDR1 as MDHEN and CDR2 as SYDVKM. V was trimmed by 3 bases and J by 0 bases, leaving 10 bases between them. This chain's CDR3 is CASSFWGTSTDTQYF. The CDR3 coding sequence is TGTGCCAGCAGTTTCTGGGGGACTAGCACAGATACGCAGTATTTT.

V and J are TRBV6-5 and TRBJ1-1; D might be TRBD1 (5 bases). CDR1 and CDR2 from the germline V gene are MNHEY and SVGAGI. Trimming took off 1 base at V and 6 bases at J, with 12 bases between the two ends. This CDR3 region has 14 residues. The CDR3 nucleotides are TGTGCCAGCAGTTACTACCCTTCGGGGGCTGAAGCTTTCTTT. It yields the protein CASSYYPSGAEAFF.

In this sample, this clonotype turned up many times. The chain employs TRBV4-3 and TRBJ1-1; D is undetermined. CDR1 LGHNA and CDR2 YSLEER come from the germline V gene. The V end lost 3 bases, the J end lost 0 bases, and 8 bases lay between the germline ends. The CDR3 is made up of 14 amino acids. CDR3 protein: CASSHGIMNTEAFF. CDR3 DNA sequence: TGCGCCAGCAGCCATGGCATCATGAACACTGAAGCTTTCTTT.

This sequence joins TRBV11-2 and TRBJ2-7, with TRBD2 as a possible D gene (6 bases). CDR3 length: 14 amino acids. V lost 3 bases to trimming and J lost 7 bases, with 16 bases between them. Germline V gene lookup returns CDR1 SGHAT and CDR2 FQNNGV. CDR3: CASSFWEELGEQYF. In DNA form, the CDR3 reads TGTGCCAGCAGCTTTTGGGAGGAGCTGGGGGAGCAGTACTTC.